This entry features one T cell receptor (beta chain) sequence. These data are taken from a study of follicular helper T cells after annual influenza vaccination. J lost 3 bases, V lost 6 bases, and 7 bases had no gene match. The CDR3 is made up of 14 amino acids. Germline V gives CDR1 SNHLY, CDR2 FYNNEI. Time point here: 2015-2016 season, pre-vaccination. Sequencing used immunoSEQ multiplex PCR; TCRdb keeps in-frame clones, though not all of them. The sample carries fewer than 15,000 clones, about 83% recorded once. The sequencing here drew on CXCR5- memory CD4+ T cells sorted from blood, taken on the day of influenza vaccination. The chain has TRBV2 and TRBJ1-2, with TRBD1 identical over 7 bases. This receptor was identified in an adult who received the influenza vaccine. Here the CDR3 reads CASRSDRADYGYTF. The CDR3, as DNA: TGTGCCAGCAGATCAGACAGGGCGGACTATGGCTACACCTTC.